This T cell receptor beta chain was profiled in a study of monozygotic twins with cystic fibrosis. Assay used: immunoSEQ multiplex PCR; TCRdb lists only in-frame clones, some missing. Of around 10,000 clones listed, around 95% are singletons. The CDR3 runs to 18 residues. Unmatched junction bases numbered 15, after V lost 6 bases and J lost 1 base. Germline V gene lookup returns CDR1 SGDLS and CDR2 YYNGEE. The clonotype was recovered from a boy between 10 and 17 years old with cystic fibrosis. Sequencing used blood. The chain has TRBV9 and TRBJ2-2; TRBD2 agrees at 7 bases. The CDR3 DNA reads as TGTGCCAGCACCCGCCACCCCCGCGGGGGAATGAACACCGGGGAGCTGTTTTTT. Its translation: CASTRHPRGGMNTGELFF.